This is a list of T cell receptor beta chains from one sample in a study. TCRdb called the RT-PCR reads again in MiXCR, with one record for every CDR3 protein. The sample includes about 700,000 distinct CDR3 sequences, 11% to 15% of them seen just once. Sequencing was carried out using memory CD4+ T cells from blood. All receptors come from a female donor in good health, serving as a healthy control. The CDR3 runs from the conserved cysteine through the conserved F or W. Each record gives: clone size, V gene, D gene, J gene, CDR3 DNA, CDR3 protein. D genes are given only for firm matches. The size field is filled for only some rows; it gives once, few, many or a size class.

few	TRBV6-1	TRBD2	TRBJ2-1	TGTGCCAGCAGTGACCTATATACGGGACTAGCGTGGGGTGAGCAGTTCTTC	CASSDLYTGLAWGEQFF
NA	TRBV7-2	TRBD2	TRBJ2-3	TGTGCCAGCAGCTACCAACTAGCGGGAAGCACAGATACGCAGTATTTT	CASSYQLAGSTDTQYF
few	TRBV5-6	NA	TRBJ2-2	TGTGCCAGCAGCGCGATGGGGCGAGCGAACACCGGGGAGCTGTTTTTT	CASSAMGRANTGELFF
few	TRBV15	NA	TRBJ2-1	TGTGCCACCAGCAGAGACGACGGCGACAATGAGCAGTTCTTC	CATSRDDGDNEQFF
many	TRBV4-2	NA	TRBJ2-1	TGTGCCAGCAGCCAGGGGCAGCGGCGGGTCAATGAGCAGTTCTTC	CASSQGQRRVNEQFF
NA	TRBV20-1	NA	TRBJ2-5	TGCAGTGTCAGTGGCTGGGCTATCGAGACCCAGTACTTC	CSVSGWAIETQYF
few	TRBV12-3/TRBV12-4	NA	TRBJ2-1	TGTGCCAGCAGGCGGGACTCTCCTGCTGAGCAGTTCTTC	CASRRDSPAEQFF
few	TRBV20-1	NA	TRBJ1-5	TGCAGTGCTAGTAGGACAGTCCAGCATTTT	CSASRTVQHF
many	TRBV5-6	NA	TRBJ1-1	TGTGCCAGCAGCTACTTAGACGAGCACACTGAAGCTTTCTTT	CASSYLDEHTEAFF
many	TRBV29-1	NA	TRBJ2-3	TGCAGCGCTGTAAGACAGGAGCCCACAGATACGCAGTATTTT	CSAVRQEPTDTQYF
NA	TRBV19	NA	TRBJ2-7	TGTGCCAGTAGTTCCTGGGACTTCGGGGCTACCTACGAGCAGTACTTC	CASSSWDFGATYEQYF
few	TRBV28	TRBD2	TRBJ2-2	TGTGCCAGCATATACGGGGCTAGCGGGAGGACCGGGGAGCTGTTTTTT	CASIYGASGRTGELFF
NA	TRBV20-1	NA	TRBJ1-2	TGCATTGCTAGGGATCCGGGCCCTGATGGCTACACCTTC	CIARDPGPDGYTF
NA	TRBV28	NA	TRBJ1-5	TGTGCCAGCAGTTTACCGGCAGGGATCAATCAGCCCCAGCATTTT	CASSLPAGINQPQHF
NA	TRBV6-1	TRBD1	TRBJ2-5	TGTGCCAGCAGTGAAAGGAGGGGGACAGGGGGCGAAGAGACCCAGTACTTC	CASSERRGTGGEETQYF
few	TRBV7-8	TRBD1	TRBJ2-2	TGTGCCAGCAGCTCGTACCGGACAGGGGGCAAATCAGGCGGGGAGCTGTTTTTT	CASSSYRTGGKSGGELFF
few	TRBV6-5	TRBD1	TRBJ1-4	TGTGCCAGCAGTTACTCTGGCGACAGGGGATGGCGCGAAAAACTGTTTTTT	CASSYSGDRGWREKLFF
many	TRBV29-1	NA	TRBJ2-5	TGCAGCGTTCAGGCTGCAGAGACCCAGTACTTC	CSVQAAETQYF